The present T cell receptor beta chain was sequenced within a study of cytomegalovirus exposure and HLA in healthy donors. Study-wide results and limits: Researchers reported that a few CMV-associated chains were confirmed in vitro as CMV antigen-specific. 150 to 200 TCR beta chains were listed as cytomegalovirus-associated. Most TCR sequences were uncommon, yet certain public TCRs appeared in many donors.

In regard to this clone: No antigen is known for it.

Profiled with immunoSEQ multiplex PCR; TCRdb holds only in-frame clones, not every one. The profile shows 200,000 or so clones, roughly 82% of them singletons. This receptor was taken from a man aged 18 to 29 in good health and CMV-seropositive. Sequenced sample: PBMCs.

The DNA for the CDR3 is TGCACCAGCAGCCGGGAGGGGGGACATCATTCCTACGAGCAGTACTTC. Residues: CTSSREGGHHSYEQYF. The rearrangement uses TRBV1 and TRBJ2-7; no DNA check was done on the table's D call, TRBD2. TRBV1 is shown as a pseudogene. The CDR3 runs 16 residues.